This TCR beta chain was documented in a study of cytomegalovirus exposure and HLA in healthy donors. Whole-study results and caveats: Presence/absence analysis assumed near-uniform sequencing depth across donors.

Germline V CDR1 and CDR2: GTSNPN, SVGIG (reference sequence). The CDR3 contains 11 residues. V gave up 1 base and J gave up 5 bases, with 5 bases separating them. A note on this clone: Its target is unknown.

PCR used 60 Vbeta primers and 13 Jbeta primers. Sequencing used immunoSEQ multiplex PCR; TCRdb keeps in-frame clones, though not all of them. The sample has about 81,000 clones, more than 60% seen once. The chain employs TRBV30 and TRBJ2-5; no clear D gene. Sequencing used PBMCs. This sequence originates from a man in his forties or fifties in good health and CMV-seropositive. CDR3 loop: CAWSGVETQYF. The DNA for the CDR3 is TGTGCCTGGAGTGGCGTGGAGACCCAGTACTTC.